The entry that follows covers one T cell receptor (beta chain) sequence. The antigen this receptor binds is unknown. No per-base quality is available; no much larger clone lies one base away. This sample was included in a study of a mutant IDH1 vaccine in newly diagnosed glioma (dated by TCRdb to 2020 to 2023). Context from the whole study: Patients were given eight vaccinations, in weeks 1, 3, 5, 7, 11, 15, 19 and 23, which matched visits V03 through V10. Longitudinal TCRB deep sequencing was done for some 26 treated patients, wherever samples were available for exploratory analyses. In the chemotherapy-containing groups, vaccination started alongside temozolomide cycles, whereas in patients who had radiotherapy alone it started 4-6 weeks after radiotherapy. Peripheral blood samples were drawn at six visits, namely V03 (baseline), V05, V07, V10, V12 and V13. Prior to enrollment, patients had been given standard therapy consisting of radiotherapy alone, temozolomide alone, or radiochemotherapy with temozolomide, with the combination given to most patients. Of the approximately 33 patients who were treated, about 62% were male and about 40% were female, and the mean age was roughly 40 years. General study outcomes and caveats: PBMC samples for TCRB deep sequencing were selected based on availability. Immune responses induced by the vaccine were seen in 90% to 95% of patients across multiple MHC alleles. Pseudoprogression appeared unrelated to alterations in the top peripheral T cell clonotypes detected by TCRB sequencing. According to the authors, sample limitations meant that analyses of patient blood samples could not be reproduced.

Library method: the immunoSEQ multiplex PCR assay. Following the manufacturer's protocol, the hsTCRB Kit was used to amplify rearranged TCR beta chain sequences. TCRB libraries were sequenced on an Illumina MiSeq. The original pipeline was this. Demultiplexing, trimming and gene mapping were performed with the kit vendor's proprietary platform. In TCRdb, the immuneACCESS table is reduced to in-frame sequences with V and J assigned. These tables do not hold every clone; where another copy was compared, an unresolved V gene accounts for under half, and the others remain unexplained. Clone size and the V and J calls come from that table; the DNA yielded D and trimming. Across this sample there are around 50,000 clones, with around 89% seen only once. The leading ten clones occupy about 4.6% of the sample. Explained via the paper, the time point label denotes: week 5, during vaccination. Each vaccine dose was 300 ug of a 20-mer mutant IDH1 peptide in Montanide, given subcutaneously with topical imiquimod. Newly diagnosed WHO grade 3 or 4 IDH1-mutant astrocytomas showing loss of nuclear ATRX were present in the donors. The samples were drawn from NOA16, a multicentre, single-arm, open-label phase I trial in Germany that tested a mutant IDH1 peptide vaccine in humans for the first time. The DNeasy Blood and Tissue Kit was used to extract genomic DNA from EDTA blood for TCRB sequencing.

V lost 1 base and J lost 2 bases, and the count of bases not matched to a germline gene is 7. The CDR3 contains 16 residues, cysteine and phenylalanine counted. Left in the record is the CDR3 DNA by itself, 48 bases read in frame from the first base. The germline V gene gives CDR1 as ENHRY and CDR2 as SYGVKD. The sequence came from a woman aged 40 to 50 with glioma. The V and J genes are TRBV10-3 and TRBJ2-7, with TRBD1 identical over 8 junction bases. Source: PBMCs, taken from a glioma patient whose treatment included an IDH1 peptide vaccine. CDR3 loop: CAISEWETGVAYEQYF. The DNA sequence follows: TGTGCCATCAGTGAGTGGGAGACAGGGGTTGCCTACGAGCAGTACTTC.